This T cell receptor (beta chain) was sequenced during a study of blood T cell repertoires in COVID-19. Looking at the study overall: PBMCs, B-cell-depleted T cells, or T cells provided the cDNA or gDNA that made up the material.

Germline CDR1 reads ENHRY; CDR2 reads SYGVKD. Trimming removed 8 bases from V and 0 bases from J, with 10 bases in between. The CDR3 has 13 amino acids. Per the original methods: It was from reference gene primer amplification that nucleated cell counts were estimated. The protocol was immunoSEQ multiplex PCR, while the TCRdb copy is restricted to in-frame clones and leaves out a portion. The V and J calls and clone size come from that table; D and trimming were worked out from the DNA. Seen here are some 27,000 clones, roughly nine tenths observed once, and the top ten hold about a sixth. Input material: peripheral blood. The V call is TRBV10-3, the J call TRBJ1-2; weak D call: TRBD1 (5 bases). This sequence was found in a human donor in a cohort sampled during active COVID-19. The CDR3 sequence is CAIHRSANYGYTF. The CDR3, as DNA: TGTGCCATCCACAGGTCAGCTAACTATGGCTACACCTTC.